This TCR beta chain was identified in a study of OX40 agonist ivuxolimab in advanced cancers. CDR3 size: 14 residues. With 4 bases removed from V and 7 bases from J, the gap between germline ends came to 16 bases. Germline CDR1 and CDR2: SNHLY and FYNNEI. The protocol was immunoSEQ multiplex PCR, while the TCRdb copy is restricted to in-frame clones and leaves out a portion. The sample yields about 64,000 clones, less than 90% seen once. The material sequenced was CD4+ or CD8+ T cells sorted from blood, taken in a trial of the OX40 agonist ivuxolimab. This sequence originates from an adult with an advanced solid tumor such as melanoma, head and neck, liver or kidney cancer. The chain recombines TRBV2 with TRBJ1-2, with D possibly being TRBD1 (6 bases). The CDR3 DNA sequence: TGTGCCAGCAGTGGCTTTGCAGGGGTCGGTGGCTACACCTTC. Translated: CASSGFAGVGGYTF.